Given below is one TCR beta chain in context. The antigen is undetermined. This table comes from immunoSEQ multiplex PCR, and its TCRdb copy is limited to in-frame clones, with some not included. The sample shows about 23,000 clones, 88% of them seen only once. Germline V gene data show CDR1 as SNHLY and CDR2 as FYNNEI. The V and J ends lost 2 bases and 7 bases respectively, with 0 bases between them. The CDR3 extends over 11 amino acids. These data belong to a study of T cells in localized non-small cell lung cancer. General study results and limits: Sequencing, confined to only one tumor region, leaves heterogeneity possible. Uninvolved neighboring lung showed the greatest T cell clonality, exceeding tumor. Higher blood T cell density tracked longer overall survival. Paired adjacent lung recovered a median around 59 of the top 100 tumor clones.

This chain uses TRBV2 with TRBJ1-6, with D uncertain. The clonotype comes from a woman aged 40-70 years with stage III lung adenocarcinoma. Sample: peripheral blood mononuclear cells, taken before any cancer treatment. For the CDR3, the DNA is TGTGCCAGCAGTGAAAATTCACCCCTCCACTTT. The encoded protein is CASSENSPLHF.